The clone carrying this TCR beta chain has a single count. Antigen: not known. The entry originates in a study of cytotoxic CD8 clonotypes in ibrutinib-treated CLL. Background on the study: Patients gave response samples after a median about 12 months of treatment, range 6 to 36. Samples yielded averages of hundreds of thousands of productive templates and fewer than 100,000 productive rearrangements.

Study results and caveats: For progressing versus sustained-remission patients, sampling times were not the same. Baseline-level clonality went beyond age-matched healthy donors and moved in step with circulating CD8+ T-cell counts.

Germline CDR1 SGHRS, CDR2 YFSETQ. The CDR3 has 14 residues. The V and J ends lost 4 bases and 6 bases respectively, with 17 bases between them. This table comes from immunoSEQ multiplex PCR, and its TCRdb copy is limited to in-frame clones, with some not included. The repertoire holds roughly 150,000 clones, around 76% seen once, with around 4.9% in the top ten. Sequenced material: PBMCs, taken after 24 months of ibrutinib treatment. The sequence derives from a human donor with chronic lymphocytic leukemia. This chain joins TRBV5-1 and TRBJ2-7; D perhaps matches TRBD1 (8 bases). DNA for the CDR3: TGCGCCAGCAGCCGCCGACAGGGGAGGGGCGAGCAGTACTTC. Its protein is CASSRRQGRGEQYF. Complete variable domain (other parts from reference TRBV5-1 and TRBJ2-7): KAGVTQTPRYLIKTRGQQVTLSCSPISGHRSVSWYQQTPGQGLQFLFEYFSETQRNKGNFPGRFSGRQFSNSRSEMNVSTLELGDSALYLCASSRRQGRGEQYFGPGTRLTVT.